Each of the 30 T cell receptor beta chains below was sequenced from the same sample in a study of shared clonotypes between healthy human individuals. Method: immunoSEQ multiplex PCR; TCRdb's copy keeps in-frame clones and lacks some. Here the sample spans more than 2 million clones, around 95% being singletons. What was sequenced was naive CD4+ T cells sorted from blood. Stated subset: CD45RA+ positively selected. The receptor source for this set is a man between 18 and 35 years old in good health.

This chain connects TRBV27 to TRBJ2-7, with D possibly called TRBD1 or TRBD2 (5 bases each). The germline V gene encodes CDR1 MNHEY and CDR2 SMNVEV (reference sequence). This CDR3 comprises 14 residues. The V end lost 6 bases, the J end lost 9 bases, and 21 bases lay between the germline ends. The CDR3 sequence: CASRGQGSVPGQYF. The DNA of the CDR3 is TGTGCCAGCAGGGGGCAGGGTAGCGTGCCTGGGCAGTACTTC.

This chain links TRBV18 with TRBJ2-5, with 10 positions matching TRBD1. Germline V gene lookup returns CDR1 KGHSH and CDR2 LQKENI. The CDR3 totals 18 residues. Germline trimming cut 1 base from V and 2 bases from J; bases unmatched to any gene: 10. CDR3 sequence (DNA): TGTGCCAGCTCACCACGTCTGACCGGGACAGGGGAACAAGAGACCCAGTACTTC. Its protein product is CASSPRLTGTGEQETQYF.

V usage is TRBV11-3 and J usage is TRBJ2-1, with D perhaps TRBD1 or TRBD2 (5 bases each). V was shortened by 0 bases and J by 7 bases, with 19 bases between the two germline ends. The CDR3 contains 17 residues. Germline V gives CDR1 SGHNT, CDR2 YENEEA. CDR3 amino acids: CASSLDRGLGRRNEQFF. The CDR3 DNA follows: TGTGCCAGCAGCTTAGATCGGGGCTTAGGGCGGCGGAATGAGCAGTTCTTC.

The V and J genes are TRBV18 and TRBJ1-5, with D unresolved. Germline CDR1 reads KGHSH; CDR2 reads LQKENI. Trimming cost V 4 bases and J 2 bases, with 12 bases left between them. CDR3 length: 15 amino acids. CDR3 residues: CASSLLDLGNQPQHF. The CDR3 coding sequence is TGTGCCAGCTCACTTCTAGACCTGGGCAATCAGCCCCAGCATTTT.

The J gene is TRBJ1-1, the V gene TRBV6-5; the match to TRBD1 covers 11 bases. Germline CDR1 and CDR2: MNHEY and SVGAGI. This CDR3 has 12 amino acids. Losses at the gene ends were 8 bases for V and 10 bases for J; bases not matched to a gene: 6. The CDR3 sequence: CASRTGGELAFF. CDR3 DNA: TGTGCCAGCCGGACAGGGGGCGAGTTAGCTTTCTTT.

This clone was observed once. The chain couples TRBV7-9 to TRBJ2-5; TRBD2 agrees at 9 bases. Losses at the gene ends were 2 bases for V and 4 bases for J; bases not matched to a gene: 2. The CDR3 length is 14 residues. Germline values: CDR1 SEHNR, CDR2 FQNEAQ (reference sequence). The CDR3 bases are TGTGCCAGCAGCTTAAGTAGCGGGGGAGAGACCCAGTACTTC. The encoded protein is CASSLSSGGETQYF. Combining the CDR3 with reference TRBV7-9 and TRBJ2-5 gives the whole variable domain DTGVSQNPRHKITKRGQNVTFRCDPISEHNRLYWYRQTLGQGPEFLTYFQNEAQLEKSRLLSDRFSAERPKGSFSTLEIQRTEQGDSAMYLCASSLSSGGETQYFGPGTRLLVL.

This chain links TRBV5-5 with TRBJ1-5; D is uncertain. Germline CDR1 and CDR2: SGHKS and YYEKEE (reference sequence). The CDR3 has 15 residues. V was cut by 4 bases and J by 4 bases, with 15 bases left in between. The CDR3 protein is CASSLVGGSNQPQHF. DNA for the CDR3: TGTGCCAGCAGCCTTGTGGGCGGTTCTAATCAGCCCCAGCATTTT.

The rearrangement links TRBV7-9 to TRBJ2-7, with 10 bases lining up with TRBD1. The CDR3 length is 16 residues. CDR1 SEHNR and CDR2 FQNEAQ come from the germline V gene (reference sequence). J lost 2 bases, V lost 5 bases, and 9 bases had no gene match. The CDR3 DNA reads TGTGCCAGCAGCCCCAGACCGGGACAGGGGACCTACGAGCAGTACTTC. Its protein product is CASSPRPGQGTYEQYF.

The V gene is TRBV28, the J gene TRBJ2-3, with 9 bases that match TRBD2. J lost 3 bases, V lost 6 bases, and 4 bases had no gene match. In germline, CDR1 is MDHEN, CDR2 SYDVKM. The CDR3 spans 14 residues. CDR3 sequence (DNA): TGTGCCAGCAGAGATAGCGGGGGTACAGATACGCAGTATTTT. It is translated as CASRDSGGTDTQYF.

This clone came up once. This chain links TRBV27 with TRBJ2-5, with 7 bases fitting TRBD1. Germline V CDR1 and CDR2: MNHEY, SMNVEV (reference sequence). V shed 5 bases and J 0 bases; nucleotides not matched to a gene: 21. This CDR3 is 20 amino acids long. The CDR3 coding sequence is TGTGCCAGCAGTCCCCGGGACAGATTTTCTTTAACTTTATACCAAGAGACCCAGTACTTC. This sequence encodes CASSPRDRFSLTLYQETQYF.

The chain has TRBV10-3 and TRBJ1-1; D perhaps matches TRBD1 (6 bases). This CDR3 spans 14 amino acids. Germline V gene lookup returns CDR1 ENHRY and CDR2 SYGVKD. Trimming stripped 6 bases from V and 8 bases from J, with 19 bases between. CDR3 sequence (DNA): TGTGCCATCAGCAGGAACACCAGGGGAGAGGAAGCTTTCTTT. Translating it yields CAISRNTRGEEAFF.

About this clone: The sample carries other DNA sequences with the same CDR3. This chain links TRBV6-5 with TRBJ1-5; TRBD1 is a possible D gene (5 bases). Trimming removed 6 bases from V and 4 bases from J, with 13 bases in between. Germline V gene lookup returns CDR1 MNHEY and CDR2 SVGAGI. The CDR3 is made up of 14 amino acids. The CDR3, as DNA: TGTGCCAGCAGACGCACCGGGGCAAATCAGCCCCAGCATTTT. Protein product: CASRRTGANQPQHF.

This chain links TRBV19 with TRBJ1-2; D not resolved. The CDR3 runs 13 residues. The germline V and J ends were trimmed by 10 bases and 8 bases, with 20 bases remaining between them. Germline CDR1 LNHDA, CDR2 SQIVND (reference sequence). CDR3 region: CATNERVNRGYTF. CDR3 in DNA: TGTGCCACCAACGAACGGGTAAATCGAGGCTACACCTTC.

A word on this clone: The sample contains more than one DNA sequence encoding this CDR3. V gene TRBV19 combines with J gene TRBJ2-3, with D unresolved. V lost 5 bases and J 3 bases, leaving 9 bases between the germline ends. The germline V gene has CDR1 LNHDA and CDR2 SQIVND (reference sequence). CDR3 length equals 13 residues. The CDR3 region is CASSEGGTDTQYF. CDR3 bases: TGTGCCAGTAGTGAAGGTGGGACAGATACGCAGTATTTT.

Regarding this clone: The same CDR3 also results from other DNA sequences found in this sample. The rearrangement uses TRBV19 and TRBJ2-7, with TRBD2 matching over 7 bases. V lost 1 base to trimming and J lost 2 bases; unmatched junction nucleotides: 2. CDR1 is LNHDA, CDR2 SQIVND, per germline (reference sequence). The CDR3 has 14 residues. CDR3: CASSIAGGTYEQYF. CDR3 sequence (DNA): TGTGCCAGTAGTATAGCGGGGGGTACCTACGAGCAGTACTTC.

The CDR3 region is CASRRTEPGYTF. The CDR3 nucleotides read TGTGCCAGCAGGAGGACAGAACCTGGCTACACCTTC. The chain links TRBV5-6 to TRBJ1-2; possible D gene TRBD1, 6 bases. CDR3 length: 12 residues. Trimming took off 5 bases at V and 7 bases at J, with 12 bases between the two ends. Germline V lookup: CDR1 SGHDT, CDR2 YYEEEE.

The chain recombines TRBV5-6 with TRBJ2-1; 10 nucleotides line up with TRBD2. Germline-derived CDR1 and CDR2 are SGHDT and YYEEEE. Losses at the gene ends were 4 bases for V and 2 bases for J; bases not matched to a gene: 9. The CDR3 sequence is 17 residues long. The CDR3 bases are TGTGCCAGCAGCCTGAGGACTAGCGGACGCACCTACAATGAGCAGTTCTTC. This encodes CASSLRTSGRTYNEQFF. The full variable domain, in which reference TRBV5-6 and TRBJ2-1 provide the parts outside the CDR3, is DAGVTQSPTHLIKTRGQQVTLRCSPKSGHDTVSWYQQALGQGPQFIFQYYEEEERQRGNFPDRFSGHQFPNYSSELNVNALLLGDSALYLCASSLRTSGRTYNEQFFGPGTRLTVL.

V and J are TRBV5-4 and TRBJ1-2; 9 bases are a match to TRBD1. The CDR3 loop spans 14 amino acids. With 2 bases clipped from V and 10 bases from J, the junction kept 9 bases outside the gene matches. Germline CDR1 reads SGHNT; CDR2 reads YYREEE (reference sequence). The CDR3 nucleotides are TGTGCCAGCAGCTTAGGGACAGGGAGAGAGGACTACACCTTC. It encodes CASSLGTGREDYTF.

V usage is TRBV5-1 and J usage is TRBJ2-7; 11 bases are shared with TRBD1. V trimming: 3 bases; J trimming: 6 bases; junction bases outside the gene matches: 5. The germline V gene encodes CDR1 SGHRS and CDR2 YFSETQ. The CDR3 runs 14 residues. CDR3 nucleotides: TGCGCCAGCAGCTCCCGGACAGGGGGCGGCGAGCAGTACTTC. Its protein is CASSSRTGGGEQYF.

The rearrangement uses TRBV6-5 and TRBJ1-1; TRBD1 might be the D (6 bases). The CDR3 is 11 amino acids. The ends were cut back, 8 bases at V and 8 bases at J, with 12 bases in the middle. Looked up from germline, CDR1 is MNHEY and CDR2 is SVGAGI. CDR3 sequence (DNA): TGTGCCAGCGGTAGGGGGAGAGAAGCTTTCTTT. This gives the protein CASGRGREAFF.

J is TRBJ2-7 and V is TRBV10-1; possible D gene TRBD2, 6 bases. V dropped 1 base and J dropped 2 bases, with 15 bases sitting between them. CDR3 size: 16 residues. Germline V lookup: CDR1 WNHNN, CDR2 SYGVQD (reference sequence). The CDR3 loop is CASSEFNTPGAYEQYF. In nucleotides, the CDR3 is TGCGCCAGCAGTGAGTTCAATACCCCGGGGGCCTACGAGCAGTACTTC.

The V and J genes are TRBV19 and TRBJ2-1; D may be TRBD1 or TRBD2 (7 bases each). The CDR3 loop spans 15 amino acids. Trimming pared 7 bases from V and 1 base from J, leaving 14 bases between. The germline V gene has CDR1 LNHDA and CDR2 SQIVND (reference sequence). DNA of the CDR3: TGTGCCAGTAAACAGGGGAGGGAGTCCTACAATGAGCAGTTCTTC. Its protein product is CASKQGRESYNEQFF.

V and J are TRBV2 and TRBJ2-7; possible D gene TRBD1, 5 bases. The CDR3 totals 15 residues. The germline V gene encodes CDR1 SNHLY and CDR2 FYNNEI. V lost 0 bases and J lost 4, with 13 bases in between. CDR3 DNA: TGTGCCAGCAGTGAAGCTCGACAGCTACCTTACGAGCAGTACTTC. This codes for CASSEARQLPYEQYF.

The rearrangement links TRBV5-1 to TRBJ1-1; D is perhaps TRBD1 (6 bases). The germline gives CDR1 SGHRS, CDR2 YFSETQ. The V gene lost 4 bases and the J gene lost 6 bases, with 13 bases spanning the gap. This CDR3 comprises 13 residues. CDR3 loop: CASSLHREAEAFF. Written as DNA, the CDR3 is TGCGCCAGCAGCCTGCACAGGGAGGCTGAAGCTTTCTTT.

V is TRBV7-9 and J is TRBJ1-3, with unresolved D. V was pared by 1 base and J by 3 bases, with 10 bases between. Germline values: CDR1 SEHNR, CDR2 FQNEAQ (reference sequence). The length of the CDR3 is 15 residues. The CDR3: CASSLDFGRGNTIYF. CDR3 in DNA: TGTGCCAGCAGCTTAGATTTCGGACGTGGAAACACCATATATTTT.

The CDR3 coding sequence is TGTGCCAGCAGCCCCCAAGGACTAGCGAGAACAGATACGCAGTATTTT. This sequence encodes CASSPQGLARTDTQYF. The chain combines TRBV9 with TRBJ2-3; 9 nucleotides line up with TRBD2. Germline trimming cut 4 bases from V and 3 bases from J; bases unmatched to any gene: 9. Germline V CDR1 and CDR2: SGDLS, YYNGEE. This CDR3 contains 16 residues.

The chain has TRBV7-9 and TRBJ1-2; D is perhaps TRBD1 (5 bases). Germline CDR1 and CDR2: SEHNR and FQNEAQ (reference sequence). The CDR3 is made up of 13 amino acids. The germline V and J ends were trimmed by 5 bases and 5 bases, with 12 bases remaining between them. CDR3 coding DNA: TGTGCCAGCAGCCCCATAGGGGTTTATGGCTACACCTTC. The encoded protein is CASSPIGVYGYTF.

The chain carries TRBV11-3 and TRBJ2-2; D unclear. The germline V gene has CDR1 SGHNT and CDR2 YENEEA. This CDR3 comprises 14 residues. V was pared by 4 bases and J by 6 bases, with 12 bases between. CDR3 loop: CASSSRITPGELFF. DNA for the CDR3: TGTGCCAGCAGCTCCCGGATAACACCCGGGGAGCTGTTTTTT.

Points on this clone: Within the sample, other DNA sequences also encode this same CDR3. The CDR3 region has the DNA TGTGCCAGCAGTGAACTAGCGGGGGGGTACAATGAGCAGTTCTTC. Its translation: CASSELAGGYNEQFF. This sequence joins TRBV6-1 and TRBJ2-1, with 12 bases that match TRBD2. Trimming removed 2 bases from V and 4 bases from J; junction bases left unmatched: 0. Germline V gene sequence: CDR1 MNHNS, CDR2 SASEGT. This CDR3 is 15 amino acids long.

Notes on this clone: Other DNA sequences from this sample encode an identical CDR3 as well. This chain links TRBV5-4 with TRBJ1-3; 8 bases map to TRBD1. The CDR3 runs to 15 residues. Germline V CDR1 and CDR2: SGHNT, YYREEE (reference sequence). After removal of 1 base from V and 1 base from J, the junction contained 1 base not matched to a gene. CDR3 DNA sequence: TGTGCCAGCAGCTTGACAGGGGGATCTGGAAACACCATATATTTT. It codes for CASSLTGGSGNTIYF.